Below, 19 T cell receptor beta chains from the same sample are listed, as sequenced in a study of Ad26.COV2.S vaccination and SARS-CoV-2 variants. TCRdb's table, derived via immunoSEQ multiplex PCR, lists solely in-frame clones and lacks some. The sample lists about half a million clones, 80% to 90% occurring once. Treatment indicated: 19 received Ad26.COV2.S at low or high dose, single or two shots; several received placebo; per-sample allocation not given. The samples were gathered on day 63 after the first injection of vaccine or placebo. The source material was peripheral blood, sampled in a trial of Ad26.COV2.S vaccine versus placebo. The receptors stem from a person between 18 and 65 years old who received the Ad26.COV2.S COVID-19 vaccine or a placebo.

The chain combines TRBV5-6 with TRBJ1-2; TRBD1 matches at 8 bases. The germline CDR1 and CDR2 sequences are SGHDT and YYEEEE. CDR3 length equals 14 residues. After removal of 4 bases from V and 3 bases from J, the junction contained 5 bases not matched to a gene. The DNA of the CDR3 is TGTGCCAGCAGCCGATCGACAGGGGACTATGGCTACACCTTC. It is translated as CASSRSTGDYGYTF.

The chain couples TRBV19 to TRBJ2-1; no clear D. The germline V gene encodes CDR1 LNHDA and CDR2 SQIVND (reference sequence). The V gene lost 5 bases and the J gene lost 4 bases, with 15 bases spanning the gap. CDR3 length: 15 residues. CDR3 region: CASSFRLEIYNEQFF. For the CDR3, the DNA is TGTGCCAGTAGTTTTCGGCTAGAGATATACAATGAGCAGTTCTTC.

This clone was seen just once. V gene TRBV19 combines with J gene TRBJ2-1; 10 bases are shared with TRBD2. Per germline, CDR1 LNHDA and CDR2 SQIVND (reference sequence). CDR3 length: 14 amino acids. V lost 7 bases and J lost 8; bases outside the gene matches: 8. CDR3 bases: TGTGCCAGTAATCATGGGCTAGCGGGGGATGAGCAGTTCTTC. Its protein product is CASNHGLAGDEQFF.

This chain links TRBV12-5 with TRBJ2-2; D is unclear. V lost 1 base, J lost 1 base, and 13 bases lay in between. The CDR3 is made up of 17 amino acids. Germline values: CDR1 LGHNT, CDR2 FRNRAP. The DNA of the CDR3 is TGTGCTAGTGGTTTGGCAGTGAACTCCCAGAACACCGGGGAGCTGTTTTTT. Translation: CASGLAVNSQNTGELFF.

The chain employs TRBV5-1 and TRBJ2-5; 9 bases match TRBD2. Unmatched junction bases numbered 7, after V lost 0 bases and J lost 4 bases. This CDR3 has 16 amino acids. Germline-derived CDR1 and CDR2 are SGHRS and YFSETQ. The DNA of the CDR3 is TGCGCCAGCAGCTTGGCGGCGGGAGGGCTGATAGAGACCCAGTACTTC. Protein sequence: CASSLAAGGLIETQYF.

V usage is TRBV5-1 and J usage is TRBJ2-5; 11 bases fit TRBD2. V dropped 4 bases and J dropped 3; count of bases not matched to a gene: 14. Germline CDR1 is SGHRS and CDR2 is YFSETQ. There are 18 residues in the CDR3. The CDR3 loop is CASSNGPSGGLWEETQYF. The CDR3 DNA reads as TGCGCCAGCAGCAACGGGCCTAGCGGGGGGCTGTGGGAAGAGACCCAGTACTTC.

The chain uses TRBV7-9 and TRBJ1-2, with 9 bases lining up with TRBD1. This CDR3 has 14 residues. CDR1 and CDR2 (germline): SEHNR, FQNEAQ (reference sequence). Losses at the gene ends were 5 bases for V and 7 bases for J; bases not matched to a gene: 8. Here the CDR3 DNA reads TGTGCCAGCAGCCGGACAGGGGAAATTCGTGGCTACACCTTC. Protein: CASSRTGEIRGYTF.

This clone was recorded only once. V is TRBV7-9 and J is TRBJ1-5, with unresolved D. Trimming pared 0 bases from V and 9 bases from J, leaving 18 bases between. The CDR3 is made up of 16 amino acids. CDR1 is SEHNR, CDR2 FQNEAQ, per germline (reference sequence). The CDR3 loop reads CASSLAGPPYFTPQHF. CDR3 nucleotide sequence: TGTGCCAGCAGCTTAGCCGGCCCACCCTACTTCACGCCCCAGCATTTT.

The chain is built from TRBV27 and TRBJ2-3, with 10 bases matching TRBD2. Germline loops: CDR1 MNHEY, CDR2 SMNVEV (reference sequence). This CDR3 has 16 amino acids. J lost 3 bases, V lost 4 bases, and 7 bases had no gene match. The CDR3 loop reads CASSSPAGGPTDTQYF. In nucleotides, the CDR3 is TGTGCCAGCAGTTCTCCAGCGGGAGGGCCGACAGATACGCAGTATTTT.

The chain has TRBV5-1 and TRBJ2-1; D is perhaps TRBD1 or TRBD2 (5 bases each). The germline V and J ends were trimmed by 0 bases and 6 bases, with 7 bases remaining between them. The CDR3 sequence is 13 residues long. CDR1 is SGHRS, CDR2 YFSETQ, per germline. The CDR3 loop reads CASSLAGPNEQFF. Here the CDR3 DNA reads TGCGCCAGCAGCTTGGCGGGGCCCAATGAGCAGTTCTTC.

The rearrangement links TRBV3-1 (or the pseudogene TRBV3-2) to TRBJ1-1; TRBD1 might be the D (5 bases). Trimming removed 0 bases from V and 3 bases from J, with 8 bases in between. Germline V gene lookup returns CDR1 LGHDT and CDR2 YNNKEL (reference sequence). This CDR3 has 14 residues. In DNA, the CDR3 is TGTGCCAGCAGCCAAGACGACAGATACACTGAAGCTTTCTTT. Amino acids: CASSQDDRYTEAFF.

The chain couples TRBV18 to TRBJ2-7, with TRBD2 matching 12 bases. The length of the CDR3 is 16 residues. Germline V gives CDR1 KGHSH, CDR2 LQKENI. V trimming: 1 base; J trimming: 5 bases; junction bases outside the gene matches: 6. The CDR3, as DNA: TGTGCCAGCTCACCACGACTAGCGGGAGAGGGAAACGAGCAGTACTTC. Its translation: CASSPRLAGEGNEQYF.

The CDR3 loop is CAISERRGGADTQYF. CDR3 in DNA: TGTGCCATCAGTGAACGGCGGGGAGGCGCAGATACGCAGTATTTT. The chain uses TRBV10-3 and TRBJ2-3; perhaps TRBD2 as D (6 bases). V was pared by 3 bases and J by 4 bases, with 14 bases between. Germline V gene data show CDR1 as ENHRY and CDR2 as SYGVKD. This CDR3 contains 15 residues.

The rearrangement links TRBV5-1 to TRBJ2-4; D may match TRBD1 or TRBD2 (5 bases each). Germline-derived CDR1 and CDR2 are SGHRS and YFSETQ. The V end was cut by 4 bases, the J end by 10 bases, with 18 bases between. This CDR3 comprises 14 residues. The CDR3 bases are TGCGCCAGCAGCGAGGCATGGGACGCCGAAATTCAGTACTTC. It codes for CASSEAWDAEIQYF. The full variable domain, completed using reference TRBV5-1 and TRBJ2-4, is KAGVTQTPRYLIKTRGQQVTLSCSPISGHRSVSWYQQTPGQGLQFLFEYFSETQRNKGNFPGRFSGRQFSNSRSEMNVSTLELGDSALYLCASSEAWDAEIQYFGAGTRLSVL.

CDR3 DNA sequence: TGTGCCAGCAGTTGGGGCTACCACACAGATACGCAGTATTTT. Translation: CASSWGYHTDTQYF. This rearrangement joins TRBV27 to TRBJ2-3; perhaps TRBD1 as D (5 bases). This CDR3 is built from 14 residues. CDR1 and CDR2 from the germline V gene are MNHEY and SMNVEV (reference sequence). The ends were cut back, 4 bases at V and 2 bases at J, with 10 bases in the middle.

The V gene is TRBV9, the J gene TRBJ2-2, with D possibly TRBD1 on 5 matching bases. The CDR3 is made up of 15 amino acids. Germline V gene sequence: CDR1 SGDLS, CDR2 YYNGEE. V gave up 2 bases and J gave up 4 bases, with 12 bases separating them. CDR3: CASSVGSGPTGELFF. CDR3 in DNA: TGTGCCAGCAGCGTTGGGTCAGGGCCCACCGGGGAGCTGTTTTTT.

The count of this clone is one. The V call is TRBV28, the J call TRBJ2-1; D perhaps matches TRBD1 (5 bases). The CDR3 sequence is 15 residues long. Per germline, CDR1 MDHEN and CDR2 SYDVKM. Trimming shortened V by 5 bases and J by 7 bases, and 18 bases separated the two germline ends. The CDR3 coding sequence is TGTGCCAGCAGTCCCCTAAGTAAGGACACAAATGAGCAGTTCTTC. Translated, it gives CASSPLSKDTNEQFF.

The J gene is TRBJ1-2, the V gene TRBV7-2; D remains ambiguous. The CDR3 is 12 amino acids. Germline-derived CDR1 and CDR2 are SGHTA and FQGNSA. Trimming shortened V by 5 bases and J by 4 bases, and 8 bases separated the two germline ends. The CDR3 DNA sequence: TGTGCCAGCAGCATAGACCTCTATGGCTACACCTTC. Translation gives CASSIDLYGYTF.

The genes are TRBV7-2 and TRBJ1-1, with unresolved D. CDR1 and CDR2 (germline): SGHTA, FQGNSA. CDR3 length: 18 amino acids. Trimming shortened V by 0 bases and J by 1 base, and 18 bases separated the two germline ends. This CDR3 is CASSLALARTLWNTEAFF. The CDR3 DNA reads TGTGCCAGCAGCTTAGCGCTTGCACGGACCTTATGGAACACTGAAGCTTTCTTT.